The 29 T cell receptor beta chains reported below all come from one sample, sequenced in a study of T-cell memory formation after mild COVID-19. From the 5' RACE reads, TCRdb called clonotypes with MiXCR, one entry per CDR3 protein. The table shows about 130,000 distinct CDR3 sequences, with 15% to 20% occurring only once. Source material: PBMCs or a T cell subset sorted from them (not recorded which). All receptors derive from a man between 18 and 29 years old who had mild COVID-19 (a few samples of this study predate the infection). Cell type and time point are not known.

CDR3 bases: TGTGCCAGCAGGATAGCGGGCACAGATACGCAGTATTTT. Protein sequence: CASRIAGTDTQYF. The genes are TRBV11-2 and TRBJ2-3; maybe TRBD2 (6 bases). Germline loops: CDR1 SGHAT, CDR2 FQNNGV. The V and J ends lost 6 bases and 1 base respectively, with 8 bases between them. There are 13 residues in the CDR3. The whole variable domain, remainder taken from reference TRBV11-2 and TRBJ2-3, is EAGVAQSPRYKIIEKRQSVAFWCNPISGHATLYWYQQILGQGPKLLIQFQNNGVVDDSQLPKDRFSAERLKGVDSTLKIQPAKLEDSAVYLCASRIAGTDTQYFGPGTRLTVL.

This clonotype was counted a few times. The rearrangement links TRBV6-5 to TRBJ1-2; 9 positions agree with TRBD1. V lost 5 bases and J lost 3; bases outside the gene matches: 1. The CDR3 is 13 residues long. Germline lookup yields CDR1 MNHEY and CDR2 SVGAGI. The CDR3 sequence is CASSGTGYYGYTF. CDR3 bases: TGTGCCAGCAGTGGGACAGGGTACTATGGCTACACCTTC.

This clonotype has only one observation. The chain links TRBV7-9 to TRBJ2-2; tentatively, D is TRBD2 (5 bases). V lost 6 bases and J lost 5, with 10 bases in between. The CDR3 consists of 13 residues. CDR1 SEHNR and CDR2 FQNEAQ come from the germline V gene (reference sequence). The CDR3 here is CASRPRATGELFF. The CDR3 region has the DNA TGTGCCAGCAGGCCGAGGGCTACCGGGGAGCTGTTTTTT.

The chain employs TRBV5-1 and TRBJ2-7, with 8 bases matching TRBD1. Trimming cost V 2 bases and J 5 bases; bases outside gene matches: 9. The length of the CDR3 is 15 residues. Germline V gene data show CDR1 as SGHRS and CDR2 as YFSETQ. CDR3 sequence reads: CASSFYPGQGDEQYV. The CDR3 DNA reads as TGCGCCAGCAGCTTCTACCCTGGACAGGGCGACGAGCAGTACGTC.

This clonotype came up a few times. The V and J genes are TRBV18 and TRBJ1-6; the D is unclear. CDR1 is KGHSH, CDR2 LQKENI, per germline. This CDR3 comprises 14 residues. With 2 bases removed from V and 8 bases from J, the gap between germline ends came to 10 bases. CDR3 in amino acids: CASSPTSGDSPLHF. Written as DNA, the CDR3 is TGTGCCAGCTCACCAACGAGTGGGGATTCACCCCTCCACTTT.

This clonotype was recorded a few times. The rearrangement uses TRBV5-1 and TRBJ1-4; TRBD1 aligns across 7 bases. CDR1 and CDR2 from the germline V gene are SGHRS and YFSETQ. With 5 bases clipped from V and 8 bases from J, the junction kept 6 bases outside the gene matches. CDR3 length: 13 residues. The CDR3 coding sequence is TGCGCCAGCAGGTTCACAGGGGAGGAAAAACTGTTTTTT. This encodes CASRFTGEEKLFF.

CDR3 sequence reads: CSASLETQYF. The DNA of the CDR3 is TGCAGTGCTAGTTTGGAGACCCAGTACTTC. This rearrangement joins TRBV20-1 to TRBJ2-5; D remains unclear. Germline CDR1 is DFQATT and CDR2 is SNEGSKA (reference sequence). The length of the CDR3 is 10 residues. Trimming pared 3 bases from V and 5 bases from J, leaving 4 bases between.

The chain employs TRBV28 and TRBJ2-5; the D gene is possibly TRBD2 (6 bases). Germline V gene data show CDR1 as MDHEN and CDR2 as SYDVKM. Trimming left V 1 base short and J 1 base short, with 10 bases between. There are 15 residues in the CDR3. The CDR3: CASSLSGGSQETQYF. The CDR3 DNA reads TGTGCCAGCAGTTTATCTGGGGGGAGCCAAGAGACCCAGTACTTC.

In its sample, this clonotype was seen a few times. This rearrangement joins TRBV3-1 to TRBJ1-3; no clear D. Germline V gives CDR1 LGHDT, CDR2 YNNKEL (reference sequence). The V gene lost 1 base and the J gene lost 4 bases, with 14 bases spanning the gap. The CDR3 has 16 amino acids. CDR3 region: CASSQVGGHLGNTIYF. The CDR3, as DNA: TGTGCCAGCAGCCAAGTAGGCGGCCACCTAGGAAACACCATATATTTT.

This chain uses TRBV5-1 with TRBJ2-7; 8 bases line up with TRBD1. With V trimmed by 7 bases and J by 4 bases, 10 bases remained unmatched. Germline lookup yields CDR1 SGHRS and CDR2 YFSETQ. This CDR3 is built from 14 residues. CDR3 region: CASQSGTGIYEQYF. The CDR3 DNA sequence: TGCGCCAGCCAATCCGGGACAGGAATTTACGAGCAGTACTTC.

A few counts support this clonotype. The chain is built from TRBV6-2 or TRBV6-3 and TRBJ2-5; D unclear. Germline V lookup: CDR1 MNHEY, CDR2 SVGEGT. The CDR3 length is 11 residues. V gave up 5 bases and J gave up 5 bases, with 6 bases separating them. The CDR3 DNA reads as TGTGCCAGCAGTACCTGGGAGACCCAGTACTTC. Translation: CASSTWETQYF.

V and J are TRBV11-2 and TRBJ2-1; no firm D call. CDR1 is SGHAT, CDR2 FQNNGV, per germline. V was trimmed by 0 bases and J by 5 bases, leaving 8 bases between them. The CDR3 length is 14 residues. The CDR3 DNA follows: TGTGCCAGCAGCTTAGATCGGCCAGACAATGAGCAGTTCTTC. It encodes CASSLDRPDNEQFF.

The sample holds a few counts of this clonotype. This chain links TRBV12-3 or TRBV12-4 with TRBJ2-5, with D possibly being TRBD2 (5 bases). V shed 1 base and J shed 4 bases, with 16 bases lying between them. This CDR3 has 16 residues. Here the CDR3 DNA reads TGTGCCAGCAGTTTAGGTGAAGGATTGGAGGCAGAGACCCAGTACTTC. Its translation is CASSLGEGLEAETQYF.

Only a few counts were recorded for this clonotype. The CDR3 nucleotides are TGTGCCAGCAGCGTAGCTTCAGGGGGCTTTTACGAGCAGTACTTC. Protein sequence: CASSVASGGFYEQYF. The rearrangement uses TRBV9 and TRBJ2-7; 8 nucleotides match TRBD1. The CDR3 runs to 15 residues. Looked up from germline, CDR1 is SGDLS and CDR2 is YYNGEE. V was pared by 0 bases and J by 4 bases, with 6 bases of the junction left unmatched.

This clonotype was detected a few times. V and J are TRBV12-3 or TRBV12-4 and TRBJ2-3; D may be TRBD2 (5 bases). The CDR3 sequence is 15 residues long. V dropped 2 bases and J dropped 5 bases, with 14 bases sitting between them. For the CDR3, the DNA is TGTGCCAGCAGTTTATGGCGGGCTCGAGGAGATACGCAGTATTTT. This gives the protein CASSLWRARGDTQYF.

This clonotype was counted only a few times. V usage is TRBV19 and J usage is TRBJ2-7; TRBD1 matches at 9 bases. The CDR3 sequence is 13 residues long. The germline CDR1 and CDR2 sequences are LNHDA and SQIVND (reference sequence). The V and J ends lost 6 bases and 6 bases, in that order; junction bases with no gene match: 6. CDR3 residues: CASSQSTGGEQYV. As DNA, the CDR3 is TGTGCCAGTAGCCAATCGACAGGGGGCGAGCAGTACGTC.

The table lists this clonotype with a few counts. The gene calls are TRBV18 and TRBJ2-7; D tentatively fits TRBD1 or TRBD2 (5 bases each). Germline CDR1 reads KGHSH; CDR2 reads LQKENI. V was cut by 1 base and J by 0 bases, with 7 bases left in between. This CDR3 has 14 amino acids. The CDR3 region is CASSPQGSSYEQYF. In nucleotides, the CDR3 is TGTGCCAGCTCACCACAGGGGAGCTCCTACGAGCAGTACTTC.

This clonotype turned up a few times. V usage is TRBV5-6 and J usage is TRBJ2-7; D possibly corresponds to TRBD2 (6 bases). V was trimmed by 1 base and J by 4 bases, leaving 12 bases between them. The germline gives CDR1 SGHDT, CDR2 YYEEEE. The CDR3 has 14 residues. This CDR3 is CASSLRAGFYEQYV. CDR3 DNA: TGTGCCAGCAGCTTGAGGGCGGGGTTTTACGAGCAGTACGTC.

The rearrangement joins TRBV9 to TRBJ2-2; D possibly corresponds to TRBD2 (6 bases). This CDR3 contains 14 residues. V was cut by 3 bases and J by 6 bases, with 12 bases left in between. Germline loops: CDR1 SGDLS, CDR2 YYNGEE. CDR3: CASSAGTVPGELFF. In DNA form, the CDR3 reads TGTGCCAGCAGCGCCGGGACTGTTCCCGGGGAGCTGTTTTTT.

The CDR3 coding sequence is TGTGCCAGCAGCCAAGATTTGCGGGGGGACAGCTATGGCTACACCTTC. This translates into CASSQDLRGDSYGYTF. The genes are TRBV4-2 and TRBJ1-2; TRBD1 aligns across 7 bases. CDR1 and CDR2 (germline): LGHNA, YNFKEQ. V lost 0 bases and J lost 4; bases outside the gene matches: 8. This CDR3 region has 16 residues.

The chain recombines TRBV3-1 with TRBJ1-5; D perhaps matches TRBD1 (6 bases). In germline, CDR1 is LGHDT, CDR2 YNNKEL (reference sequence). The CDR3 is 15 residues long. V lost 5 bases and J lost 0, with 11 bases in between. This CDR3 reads CASSATGYSNQPQHF. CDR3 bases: TGTGCCAGCAGCGCAACAGGGTATAGCAATCAGCCCCAGCATTTT.

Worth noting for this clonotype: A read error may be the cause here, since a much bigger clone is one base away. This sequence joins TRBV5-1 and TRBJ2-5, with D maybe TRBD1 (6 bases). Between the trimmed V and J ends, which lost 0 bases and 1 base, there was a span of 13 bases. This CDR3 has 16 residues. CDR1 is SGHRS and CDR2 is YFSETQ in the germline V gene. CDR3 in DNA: TGCGCCAGCAGCTTGGTGGGGGCGAGGATCCAAGAGACCCAGTACTTC. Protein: CASSLVGARIQETQYF.

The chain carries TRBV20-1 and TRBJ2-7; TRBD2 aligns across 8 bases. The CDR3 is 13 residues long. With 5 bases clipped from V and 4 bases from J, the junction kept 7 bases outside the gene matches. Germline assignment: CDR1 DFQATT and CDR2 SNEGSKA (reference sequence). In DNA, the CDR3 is TGCAGTGCTGGCGGGGGGCGGACTTACGAGCAGTACTTC. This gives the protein CSAGGGRTYEQYF.

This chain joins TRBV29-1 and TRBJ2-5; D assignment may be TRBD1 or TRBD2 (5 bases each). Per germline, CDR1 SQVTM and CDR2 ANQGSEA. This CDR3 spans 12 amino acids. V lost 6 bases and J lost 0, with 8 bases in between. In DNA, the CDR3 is TGCAGCGTGGGACGGCACCAAGAGACCCAGTACTTC. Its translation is CSVGRHQETQYF.

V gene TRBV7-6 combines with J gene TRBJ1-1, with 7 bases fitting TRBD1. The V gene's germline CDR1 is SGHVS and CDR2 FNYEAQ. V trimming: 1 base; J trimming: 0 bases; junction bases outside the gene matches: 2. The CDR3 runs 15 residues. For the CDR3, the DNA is TGTGCCAGCAGCTTAGGACAGGGAATGAACACTGAAGCTTTCTTT. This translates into CASSLGQGMNTEAFF.

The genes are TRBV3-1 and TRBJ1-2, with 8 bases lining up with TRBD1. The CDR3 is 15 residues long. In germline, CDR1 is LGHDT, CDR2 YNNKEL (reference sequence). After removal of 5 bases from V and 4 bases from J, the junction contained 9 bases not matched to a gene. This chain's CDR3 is CASSRDRPTSYGYTF. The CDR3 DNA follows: TGTGCCAGCAGCAGGGACAGGCCAACTAGCTATGGCTACACCTTC.

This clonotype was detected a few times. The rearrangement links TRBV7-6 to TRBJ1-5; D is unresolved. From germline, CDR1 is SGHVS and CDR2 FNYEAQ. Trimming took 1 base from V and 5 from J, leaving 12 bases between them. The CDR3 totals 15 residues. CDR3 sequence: CASSLVAGSDQPQHF. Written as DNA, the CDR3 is TGTGCCAGCAGCTTAGTCGCAGGCTCCGATCAGCCCCAGCATTTT.

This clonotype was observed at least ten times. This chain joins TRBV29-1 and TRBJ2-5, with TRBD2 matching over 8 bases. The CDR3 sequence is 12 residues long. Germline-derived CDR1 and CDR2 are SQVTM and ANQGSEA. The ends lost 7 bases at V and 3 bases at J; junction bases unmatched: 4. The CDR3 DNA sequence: TGCAGCGCGGGGGGGGCGAAAGAGACCCAGTACTTC. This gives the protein CSAGGAKETQYF.

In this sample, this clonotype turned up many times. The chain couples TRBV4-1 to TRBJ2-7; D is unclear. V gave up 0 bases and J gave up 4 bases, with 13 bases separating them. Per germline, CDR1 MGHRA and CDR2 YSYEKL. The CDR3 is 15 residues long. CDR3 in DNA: TGCGCCAGCAGCCAAGATCCGGGCTACATATACGAGCAGTACTTC. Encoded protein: CASSQDPGYIYEQYF.